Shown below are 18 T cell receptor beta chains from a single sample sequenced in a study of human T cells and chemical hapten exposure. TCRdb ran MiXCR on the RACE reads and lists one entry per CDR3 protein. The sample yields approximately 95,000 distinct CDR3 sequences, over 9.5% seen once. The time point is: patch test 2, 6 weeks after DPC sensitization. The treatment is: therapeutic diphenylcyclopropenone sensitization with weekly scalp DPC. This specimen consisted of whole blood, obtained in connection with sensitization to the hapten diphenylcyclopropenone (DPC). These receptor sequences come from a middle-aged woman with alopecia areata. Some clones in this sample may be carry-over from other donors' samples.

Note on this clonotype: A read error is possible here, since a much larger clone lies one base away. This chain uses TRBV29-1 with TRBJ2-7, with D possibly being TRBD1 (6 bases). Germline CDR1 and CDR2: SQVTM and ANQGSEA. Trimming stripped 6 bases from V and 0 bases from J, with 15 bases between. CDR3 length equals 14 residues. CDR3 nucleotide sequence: TGCAGCGTCCGAACAGGGCTGAGCTCCTACGAGCAGTACTTC. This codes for CSVRTGLSSYEQYF.

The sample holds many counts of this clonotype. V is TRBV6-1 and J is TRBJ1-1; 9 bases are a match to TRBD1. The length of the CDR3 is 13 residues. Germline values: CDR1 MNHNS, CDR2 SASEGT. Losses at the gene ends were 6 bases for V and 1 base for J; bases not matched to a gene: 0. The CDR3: CASRDRGNTEAFF. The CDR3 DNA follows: TGTGCCAGCAGGGACAGGGGGAACACTGAAGCTTTCTTT.

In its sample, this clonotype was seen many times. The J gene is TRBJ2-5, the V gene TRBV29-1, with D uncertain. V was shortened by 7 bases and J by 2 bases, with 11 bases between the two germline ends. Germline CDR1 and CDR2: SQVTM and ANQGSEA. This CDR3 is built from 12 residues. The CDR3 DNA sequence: TGCAGCGCCGGTCGACCTCAAGAGACCCAGTACTTC. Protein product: CSAGRPQETQYF.

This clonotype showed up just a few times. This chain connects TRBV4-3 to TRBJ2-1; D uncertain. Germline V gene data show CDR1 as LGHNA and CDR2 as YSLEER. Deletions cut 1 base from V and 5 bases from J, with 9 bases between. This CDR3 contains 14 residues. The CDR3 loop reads CASSQGSRDNEQFF. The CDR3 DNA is TGCGCCAGCAGCCAAGGATCCAGAGACAATGAGCAGTTCTTC.

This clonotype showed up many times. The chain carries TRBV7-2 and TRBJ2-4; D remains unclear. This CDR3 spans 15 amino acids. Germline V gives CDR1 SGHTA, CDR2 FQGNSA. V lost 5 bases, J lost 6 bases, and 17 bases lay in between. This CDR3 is CASSPQWRSGNIQYF. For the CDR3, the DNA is TGTGCCAGCAGCCCCCAATGGCGGTCGGGAAACATTCAGTACTTC.

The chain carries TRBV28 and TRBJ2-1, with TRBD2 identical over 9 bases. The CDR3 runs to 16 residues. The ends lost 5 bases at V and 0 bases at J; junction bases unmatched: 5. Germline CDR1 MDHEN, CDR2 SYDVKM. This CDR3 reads CASSALAGSSYNEQFF. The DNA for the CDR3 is TGTGCCAGCAGTGCCCTAGCGGGGAGCTCCTACAATGAGCAGTTCTTC. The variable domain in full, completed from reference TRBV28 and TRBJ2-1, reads DVKVTQSSRYLVKRTGEKVFLECVQDMDHENMFWYRQDPGLGLRLIYFSYDVKMKEKGDIPEGYSVSREKKERFSLILESASTNQTSMYLCASSALAGSSYNEQFFGPGTRLTVL.

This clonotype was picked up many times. DNA for the CDR3: TGTGCCAGAAGCTTGACAGGGCCCCCTTCCTACGAGCAGTACTTC. Its translation is CARSLTGPPSYEQYF. The chain employs TRBV5-3 and TRBJ2-7, with a weak D call TRBD1 (6 bases). TRBV5-3 is designated an ORF whose function remains uncertain. This CDR3 has 15 amino acids. V lost 1 base and J lost 1, with 12 bases in between.

For the CDR3, the DNA is TGTGCCAGCAGCCCCTCGGGTAGGGGAGCTTTCTTT. This translates into CASSPSGRGAFF. This chain connects TRBV7-2 to TRBJ1-1; D might be TRBD1 (5 bases). Germline values: CDR1 SGHTA, CDR2 FQGNSA. This CDR3 region has 12 residues. Trimming left V 5 bases short and J 10 bases short, with 14 bases between.

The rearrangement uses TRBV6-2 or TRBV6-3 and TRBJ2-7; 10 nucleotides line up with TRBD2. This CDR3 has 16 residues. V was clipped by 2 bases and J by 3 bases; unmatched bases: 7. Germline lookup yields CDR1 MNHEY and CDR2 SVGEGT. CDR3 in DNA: TGTGCCAGCAGTTACCGATTTGGACTAGCGGACTACGAGCAGTACTTC. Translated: CASSYRFGLADYEQYF.

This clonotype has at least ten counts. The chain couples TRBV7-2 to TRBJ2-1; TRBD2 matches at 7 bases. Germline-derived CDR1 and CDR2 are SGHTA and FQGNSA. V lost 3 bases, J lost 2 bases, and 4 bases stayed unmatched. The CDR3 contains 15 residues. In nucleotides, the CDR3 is TGTGCCAGCAGCTTGAGCGGGACCACCTACAATGAGCAGTTCTTC. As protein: CASSLSGTTYNEQFF.

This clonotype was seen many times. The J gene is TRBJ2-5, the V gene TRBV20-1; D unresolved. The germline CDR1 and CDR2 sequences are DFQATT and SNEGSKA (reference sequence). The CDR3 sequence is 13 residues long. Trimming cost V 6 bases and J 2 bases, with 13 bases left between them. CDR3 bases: TGCAGTGCATCACCGGTGGATCAAGAGACCCAGTACTTC. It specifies CSASPVDQETQYF.

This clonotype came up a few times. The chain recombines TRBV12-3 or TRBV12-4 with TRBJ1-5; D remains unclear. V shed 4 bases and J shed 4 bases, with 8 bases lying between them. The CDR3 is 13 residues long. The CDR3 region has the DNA TGTGCCAGCAGTTCGGGAGTAAATCAGCCCCAGCATTTT. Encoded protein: CASSSGVNQPQHF.

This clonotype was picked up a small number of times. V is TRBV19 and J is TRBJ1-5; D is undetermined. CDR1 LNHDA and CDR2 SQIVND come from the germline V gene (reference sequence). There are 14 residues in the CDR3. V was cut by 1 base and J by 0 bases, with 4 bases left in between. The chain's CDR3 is CASSIGGSNQPQHF. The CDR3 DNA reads TGTGCCAGTAGTATAGGAGGTAGCAATCAGCCCCAGCATTTT.

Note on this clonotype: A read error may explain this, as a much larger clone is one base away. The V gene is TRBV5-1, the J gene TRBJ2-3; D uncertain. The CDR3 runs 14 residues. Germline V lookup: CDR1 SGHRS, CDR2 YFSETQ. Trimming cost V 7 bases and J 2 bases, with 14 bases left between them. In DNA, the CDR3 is TGCGCCAGCGGCCCAACTGGATTCACAGATACGCAGTATTTT. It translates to CASGPTGFTDTQYF. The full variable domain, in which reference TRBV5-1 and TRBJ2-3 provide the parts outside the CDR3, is KAGVTQTPRYLIKTRGQQVTLSCSPISGHRSVSWYQQTPGQGLQFLFEYFSETQRNKGNFPGRFSGRQFSNSRSEMNVSTLELGDSALYLCASGPTGFTDTQYFGPGTRLTVL.

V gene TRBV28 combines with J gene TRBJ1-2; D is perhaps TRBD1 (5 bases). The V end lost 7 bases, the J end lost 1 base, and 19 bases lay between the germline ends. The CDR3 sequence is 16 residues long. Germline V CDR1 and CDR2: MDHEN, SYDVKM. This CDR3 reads CASTRAPRQYNYGYTF. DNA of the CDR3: TGTGCCAGCACCCGCGCCCCCCGACAGTATAACTATGGCTACACCTTC.

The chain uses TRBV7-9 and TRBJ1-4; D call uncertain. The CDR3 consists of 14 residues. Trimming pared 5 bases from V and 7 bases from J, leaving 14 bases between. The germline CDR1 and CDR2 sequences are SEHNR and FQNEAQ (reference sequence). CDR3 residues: CASSGWRAGEKLFF. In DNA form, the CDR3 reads TGTGCCAGCAGCGGATGGCGGGCGGGTGAAAAACTGTTTTTT. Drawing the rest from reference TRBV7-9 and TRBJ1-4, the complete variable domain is DTGVSQNPRHKITKRGQNVTFRCDPISEHNRLYWYRQTLGQGPEFLTYFQNEAQLEKSRLLSDRFSAERPKGSFSTLEIQRTEQGDSAMYLCASSGWRAGEKLFFGSGTQLSVL.

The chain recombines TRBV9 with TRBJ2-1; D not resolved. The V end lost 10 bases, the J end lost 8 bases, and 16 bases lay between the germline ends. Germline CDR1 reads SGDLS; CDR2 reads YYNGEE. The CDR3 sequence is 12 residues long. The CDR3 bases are TGTGCCGGGGTTGGTGGCGCTCATGAGCAGTTCTTC. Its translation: CAGVGGAHEQFF.

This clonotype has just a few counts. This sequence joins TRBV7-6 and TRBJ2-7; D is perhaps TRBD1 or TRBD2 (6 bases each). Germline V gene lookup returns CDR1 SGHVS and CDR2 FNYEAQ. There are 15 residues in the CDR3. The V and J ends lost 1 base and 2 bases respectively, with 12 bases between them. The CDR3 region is CASSLGAGEAYEQYF. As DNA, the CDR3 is TGTGCCAGCAGCTTAGGGGCAGGGGAGGCCTACGAGCAGTACTTC.